This T cell receptor beta chain was recovered during a study of OX40 agonist ivuxolimab in advanced cancers. Across the whole study: Partial responses were observed in three patients, of whom one had hepatocellular carcinoma and two had cutaneous melanoma.

Regarding this clone: Antigen unknown.

Study results and caveats: Averaged across samples, CD8+ T cells carried more expanded clones than CD4+ did. In the 0.1 to 3.0 mg/kg range, CD4+ and CD8+ blood T cells had expanded clonally by week 6.

Assay: immunoSEQ multiplex PCR; the TCRdb copy retains only in-frame clones and omits some. The sample comprises about 6,300 clones, about 70% of which are singletons, and just under 60% rests with the top ten. This receptor was identified in an adult with an advanced solid tumor such as melanoma, head and neck, liver or kidney cancer. The sequences come from CD4+ or CD8+ T cells sorted from blood, collected in a trial of the OX40 agonist ivuxolimab.

The CDR3 reads CASSTPGKGGGPTDTQYF. The CDR3 nucleotides are TGTGCCAGCAGCACGCCCGGAAAGGGCGGGGGACCCACAGATACGCAGTATTTT. The chain is built from TRBV7-3 and TRBJ2-3; the match to TRBD2 covers 7 bases. Germline V CDR1 and CDR2: SGHTA, FQGTGA. The junction had 16 bases not matched to a gene; V was cut back by 5 bases and J by 2 bases. This CDR3 is 18 amino acids long.